Listed below are T cell receptor beta chains from one sample, sequenced in a study of beta chain features in type 1 diabetes. Sequencing used immunoSEQ multiplex PCR; TCRdb keeps in-frame clones, though not all of them. This table has roughly 170,000 clones, about 13% appearing once. The sequencing input was central memory CD4+ T cells from blood. All receptors come from a woman aged 18-29 years in good health. Each CDR3 is given with its conserved first and last residue. The order of the fields is J gene, clone size, CDR3 length, D gene, V gene, CDR3 protein, CDR3 DNA. D genes are given only for firm matches. Clone size appears in some rows only: once, few, many, or a class for an expanded clone.

j_call: TRBJ2-2; clone_size: few; cdr3_length: 15; d_call: TRBD1; v_call: TRBV13; cdr3_aa: CASRQGQGLTGELFF; cdr3_nt: TGTGCCAGCAGACAGGGACAGGGGTTAACCGGGGAGCTGTTTTTT
j_call: TRBJ2-7; clone_size: NA; cdr3_length: 15; d_call: NA; v_call: TRBV15; cdr3_aa: CATSRDRAGTYEQYF; cdr3_nt: TGTGCCACCAGCAGAGATCGGGCAGGGACCTACGAGCAGTACTTC
j_call: TRBJ2-1; clone_size: NA; cdr3_length: 11; d_call: NA; v_call: TRBV29-1; cdr3_aa: CSVASQNEQFF; cdr3_nt: TGCAGCGTTGCTAGTCAAAATGAGCAGTTCTTC
j_call: TRBJ2-2; clone_size: few; cdr3_length: 15; d_call: TRBD2; v_call: TRBV28; cdr3_aa: CASSTTAGGTGELFF; cdr3_nt: TGTGCCAGCAGTACCACCGCGGGGGGCACCGGGGAGCTGTTTTTT
j_call: TRBJ2-7; clone_size: few; cdr3_length: 13; d_call: TRBD2; v_call: TRBV27; cdr3_aa: CATRTSGSYEQYF; cdr3_nt: TGTGCCACTAGGACTAGCGGCTCCTACGAGCAGTACTTC
j_call: TRBJ2-1; clone_size: NA; cdr3_length: 13; d_call: NA; v_call: TRBV7-2; cdr3_aa: CASSFSVNNEQFF; cdr3_nt: TGTGCCAGCAGCTTTAGCGTTAACAATGAGCAGTTCTTC
j_call: TRBJ2-7; clone_size: NA; cdr3_length: 15; d_call: NA; v_call: TRBV25-1; cdr3_aa: CASSAGPLSSYEQYF; cdr3_nt: TGTGCCAGCAGTGCAGGTCCCCTGAGCTCCTACGAGCAGTACTTC
j_call: TRBJ2-7; clone_size: NA; cdr3_length: 12; d_call: NA; v_call: TRBV11-2; cdr3_aa: CASSLRSREQYF; cdr3_nt: TGTGCCAGCAGCTTACGATCTAGGGAGCAGTACTTC
j_call: TRBJ1-2; clone_size: NA; cdr3_length: 16; d_call: NA; v_call: TRBV10-3; cdr3_aa: CAISESQDSFNYGYTF; cdr3_nt: TGTGCCATCAGTGAGTCGCAGGACTCCTTCAACTATGGCTACACCTTC
j_call: TRBJ2-1; clone_size: few; cdr3_length: 17; d_call: TRBD2; v_call: TRBV5-4; cdr3_aa: CASSLLLAGGLEGEQFF; cdr3_nt: TGTGCCAGCAGCTTGCTCCTAGCGGGAGGGCTTGAAGGTGAGCAGTTCTTC
j_call: TRBJ2-5; clone_size: few; cdr3_length: 11; d_call: NA; v_call: TRBV18; cdr3_aa: CASSVQETQYF; cdr3_nt: TGTGCCAGCTCAGTACAAGAGACCCAGTACTTC
j_call: TRBJ2-1; clone_size: NA; cdr3_length: 13; d_call: NA; v_call: TRBV7-2; cdr3_aa: CASSLRGFPGQFF; cdr3_nt: TGTGCCAGCAGCTTAAGAGGGTTCCCTGGGCAGTTCTTC
j_call: TRBJ1-2; clone_size: NA; cdr3_length: 13; d_call: NA; v_call: TRBV5-1; cdr3_aa: CASSQTGNYGYTF; cdr3_nt: TGCGCCAGCAGCCAAACAGGGAACTATGGCTACACCTTC
j_call: TRBJ2-3; clone_size: NA; cdr3_length: 14; d_call: NA; v_call: TRBV29-1; cdr3_aa: CSVGGAGSTDTQYF; cdr3_nt: TGCAGCGTTGGGGGTGCGGGAAGCACAGATACGCAGTATTTT
j_call: TRBJ1-1; clone_size: NA; cdr3_length: 15; d_call: NA; v_call: TRBV7-3; cdr3_aa: CASSLTSRGNTEAFF; cdr3_nt: TGTGCCAGCAGCTTAACTTCCAGGGGGAACACTGAAGCTTTCTTT
j_call: TRBJ2-7; clone_size: NA; cdr3_length: 17; d_call: TRBD2; v_call: TRBV5-4; cdr3_aa: CASSLLRGTSGNYEQYF; cdr3_nt: TGTGCCAGCAGCTTGCTAAGGGGGACTAGCGGGAACTACGAGCAGTACTTC
j_call: TRBJ2-2; clone_size: NA; cdr3_length: 15; d_call: NA; v_call: TRBV5-1; cdr3_aa: CASSLDPRDTGELFF; cdr3_nt: TGCGCCAGCAGCTTGGATCCCAGGGACACCGGGGAGCTGTTTTTT
j_call: TRBJ2-3; clone_size: few; cdr3_length: 14; d_call: NA; v_call: TRBV9; cdr3_aa: CASSVKAYTDTQYF; cdr3_nt: TGTGCCAGCAGCGTCAAAGCGTATACAGATACGCAGTATTTT
j_call: TRBJ2-6; clone_size: many; cdr3_length: 17; d_call: TRBD1; v_call: TRBV30; cdr3_aa: CALGSGQGPSGANVLTF; cdr3_nt: TGTGCCTTAGGCTCGGGACAGGGTCCCTCTGGGGCCAACGTCCTGACTTTC
j_call: TRBJ1-2; clone_size: NA; cdr3_length: 16; d_call: NA; v_call: TRBV9; cdr3_aa: CASSDTIYKLADGYTF; cdr3_nt: TGTGCCAGCAGCGATACGATATATAAGTTAGCAGATGGCTACACCTTC
j_call: TRBJ1-1; clone_size: NA; cdr3_length: 16; d_call: TRBD1; v_call: TRBV29-1; cdr3_aa: CSVDEGSGQGNTEAFF; cdr3_nt: TGCAGCGTGGACGAGGGATCGGGACAGGGGAACACTGAAGCTTTCTTT
j_call: TRBJ2-3; clone_size: NA; cdr3_length: 13; d_call: TRBD1; v_call: TRBV13; cdr3_aa: CASSPQGADTQYF; cdr3_nt: TGTGCCAGCAGCCCTCAGGGGGCAGATACGCAGTATTTT
j_call: TRBJ1-5; clone_size: few; cdr3_length: 17; d_call: TRBD1; v_call: TRBV30; cdr3_aa: CAWSPRTGRELFQPQHF; cdr3_nt: TGTGCCTGGAGTCCCCGGACAGGGCGGGAACTCTTTCAGCCCCAGCATTTT
j_call: TRBJ2-3; clone_size: NA; cdr3_length: 16; d_call: NA; v_call: TRBV9; cdr3_aa: CASSRLDSSSTDTQYF; cdr3_nt: TGTGCCAGCAGCCGCTTGGACTCCTCTAGCACAGATACGCAGTATTTT
j_call: TRBJ2-1; clone_size: many; cdr3_length: 13; d_call: TRBD2; v_call: TRBV29-1; cdr3_aa: CSVVTGGRGEQFF; cdr3_nt: TGCAGCGTTGTAACGGGAGGGAGGGGTGAGCAGTTCTTC
j_call: TRBJ1-1; clone_size: NA; cdr3_length: 15; d_call: NA; v_call: TRBV28; cdr3_aa: CASSDHGGARTEAFF; cdr3_nt: TGTGCCAGCAGCGACCACGGGGGGGCTCGAACTGAAGCTTTCTTT
j_call: TRBJ1-2; clone_size: few; cdr3_length: 13; d_call: NA; v_call: TRBV9; cdr3_aa: CASSVEEVFGYTF; cdr3_nt: TGTGCCAGCAGCGTAGAGGAGGTATTCGGCTACACCTTC
j_call: TRBJ2-1; clone_size: few; cdr3_length: 15; d_call: TRBD2; v_call: TRBV30; cdr3_aa: CAWNTGLAGANEQFF; cdr3_nt: TGTGCCTGGAACACGGGACTAGCGGGGGCCAATGAGCAGTTCTTC
j_call: TRBJ1-2; clone_size: NA; cdr3_length: 10; d_call: NA; v_call: TRBV6-1; cdr3_aa: CASSYSREPF; cdr3_nt: TGTGCCAGCAGTTACTCGCGGGAGCCCTTC
j_call: TRBJ2-7; clone_size: NA; cdr3_length: 17; d_call: TRBD1; v_call: TRBV9; cdr3_aa: CASSVEGSWTGTYEQYF; cdr3_nt: TGTGCCAGCAGCGTAGAGGGGTCATGGACAGGGACCTACGAGCAGTACTTC
j_call: TRBJ2-2; clone_size: few; cdr3_length: 15; d_call: NA; v_call: TRBV9; cdr3_aa: CASSLAASHTGELFF; cdr3_nt: TGTGCCAGCAGCTTGGCCGCTAGCCACACCGGGGAGCTGTTTTTT
j_call: TRBJ1-5; clone_size: few; cdr3_length: 12; d_call: NA; v_call: TRBV30; cdr3_aa: CAWGQFNQPQHF; cdr3_nt: TGTGCCTGGGGACAGTTCAATCAGCCCCAGCATTTT
j_call: TRBJ2-6; clone_size: NA; cdr3_length: 17; d_call: TRBD1; v_call: TRBV25-1; cdr3_aa: CASTPGQGVAGANVLTF; cdr3_nt: TGTGCCAGCACCCCGGGACAGGGGGTCGCTGGGGCCAACGTCCTGACTTTC
j_call: TRBJ2-2; clone_size: NA; cdr3_length: 15; d_call: TRBD2; v_call: TRBV5-4; cdr3_aa: CASSSLAGNTGELFF; cdr3_nt: TGTGCCAGCAGCTCACTAGCGGGAAACACCGGGGAGCTGTTTTTT
j_call: TRBJ2-7; clone_size: few; cdr3_length: 16; d_call: TRBD1; v_call: TRBV2; cdr3_aa: CASSEPPGQGLYEQYF; cdr3_nt: TGTGCCAGCAGTGAACCTCCGGGACAGGGTCTTTACGAGCAGTACTTC
j_call: TRBJ1-1; clone_size: few; cdr3_length: 15; d_call: NA; v_call: TRBV4-3; cdr3_aa: CASSQAAGVNTEAFF; cdr3_nt: TGCGCCAGCAGCCAAGCCGCGGGGGTGAACACTGAAGCTTTCTTT
j_call: TRBJ1-3; clone_size: few; cdr3_length: 13; d_call: NA; v_call: TRBV29-1; cdr3_aa: CSVSFSSGNTIYF; cdr3_nt: TGCAGCGTTTCATTTTCCTCTGGAAACACCATATATTTT
j_call: TRBJ2-3; clone_size: NA; cdr3_length: 17; d_call: NA; v_call: TRBV30; cdr3_aa: CAWSALKRARSTDTQYF; cdr3_nt: TGTGCCTGGAGTGCTTTGAAGCGGGCCAGGAGCACAGATACGCAGTATTTT
j_call: TRBJ2-7; clone_size: few; cdr3_length: 11; d_call: NA; v_call: TRBV20-1; cdr3_aa: CSARVLYEQYF; cdr3_nt: TGCAGTGCTAGAGTTCTCTACGAGCAGTACTTC
j_call: TRBJ1-4; clone_size: NA; cdr3_length: 13; d_call: NA; v_call: TRBV30; cdr3_aa: CAWNRARNEKLFF; cdr3_nt: TGTGCCTGGAACAGGGCCCGTAATGAAAAACTGTTTTTT
j_call: TRBJ2-7; clone_size: NA; cdr3_length: 15; d_call: TRBD2; v_call: TRBV28; cdr3_aa: CASGKGLAGGNEQYF; cdr3_nt: TGTGCCAGCGGGAAAGGACTAGCGGGAGGGAACGAGCAGTACTTC
j_call: TRBJ1-4; clone_size: NA; cdr3_length: 14; d_call: TRBD1; v_call: TRBV7-2; cdr3_aa: CASSNRDRGQKLFF; cdr3_nt: TGTGCCAGCAGCAACCGGGACAGGGGCCAAAAACTGTTTTTT
j_call: TRBJ2-1; clone_size: few; cdr3_length: 14; d_call: NA; v_call: TRBV7-3; cdr3_aa: CASSLSGPRGEQFF; cdr3_nt: TGTGCCAGCAGCTTAAGTGGGCCGCGGGGTGAGCAGTTCTTC
j_call: TRBJ2-6; clone_size: few; cdr3_length: 18; d_call: TRBD2; v_call: TRBV9; cdr3_aa: CASSLLTSGSSGANVLTF; cdr3_nt: TGTGCCAGCAGCCTGCTGACTAGCGGGTCCTCTGGGGCCAACGTCCTGACTTTC
j_call: TRBJ2-1; clone_size: few; cdr3_length: 13; d_call: NA; v_call: TRBV19; cdr3_aa: CASSIGQNNEQFF; cdr3_nt: TGTGCCAGTAGTATCGGACAGAACAATGAGCAGTTCTTC
j_call: TRBJ2-3; clone_size: few; cdr3_length: 16; d_call: TRBD2; v_call: TRBV7-8; cdr3_aa: CASSPKTSGGTDTQYF; cdr3_nt: TGTGCCAGCAGCCCCAAGACTAGCGGGGGCACAGATACGCAGTATTTT
j_call: TRBJ2-2; clone_size: few; cdr3_length: 16; d_call: TRBD2; v_call: TRBV28; cdr3_aa: CASSPSGEANTGELFF; cdr3_nt: TGTGCCAGCAGTCCCAGCGGGGAAGCGAACACCGGGGAGCTGTTTTTT
j_call: TRBJ2-1; clone_size: NA; cdr3_length: 11; d_call: NA; v_call: TRBV20-1; cdr3_aa: CSVPSLNEQFF; cdr3_nt: TGCAGTGTTCCGAGCCTCAATGAGCAGTTCTTC
j_call: TRBJ1-2; clone_size: few; cdr3_length: 13; d_call: TRBD1; v_call: TRBV28; cdr3_aa: CASSIDRGRGYTF; cdr3_nt: TGTGCCAGCAGTATCGACAGGGGGAGAGGCTACACCTTC
j_call: TRBJ2-7; clone_size: few; cdr3_length: 14; d_call: TRBD1; v_call: TRBV29-1; cdr3_aa: CSVRDRVKAYEQYF; cdr3_nt: TGCAGCGTTAGAGACAGGGTCAAAGCCTACGAGCAGTACTTC
j_call: TRBJ2-1; clone_size: NA; cdr3_length: 17; d_call: TRBD2; v_call: TRBV11-1; cdr3_aa: CASSVRAIAGGRSEQFF; cdr3_nt: TGTGCCAGCAGCGTACGGGCAATAGCGGGAGGGCGATCTGAGCAGTTCTTC
j_call: TRBJ2-2; clone_size: NA; cdr3_length: 15; d_call: TRBD2; v_call: TRBV28; cdr3_aa: CASSGQGLATGELFF; cdr3_nt: TGTGCCAGCAGTGGTCAAGGACTAGCGACCGGGGAGCTGTTTTTT